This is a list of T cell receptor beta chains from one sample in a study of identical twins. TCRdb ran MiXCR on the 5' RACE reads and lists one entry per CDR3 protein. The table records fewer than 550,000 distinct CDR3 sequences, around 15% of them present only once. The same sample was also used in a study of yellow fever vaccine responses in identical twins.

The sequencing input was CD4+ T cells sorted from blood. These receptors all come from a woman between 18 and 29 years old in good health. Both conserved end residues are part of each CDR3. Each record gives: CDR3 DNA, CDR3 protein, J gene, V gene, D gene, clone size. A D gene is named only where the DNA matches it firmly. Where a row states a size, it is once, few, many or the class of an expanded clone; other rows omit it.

TGTGCCAGTCGGAGGGGTAGCGGGGGCCTAAAAGAGACCCAGTACTTC,CASRRGSGGLKETQYF,TRBJ2-5,TRBV5-4,TRBD2,few
TGTGCCAGCTCACCAGGGGACTACACCGGGGAGCTGTTTTTT,CASSPGDYTGELFF,TRBJ2-2,TRBV18,NA,NA
TGTGCCATCCAAGGGATGCTTGACAATGAGCAGTTCTTC,CAIQGMLDNEQFF,TRBJ2-1,TRBV10-3,NA,NA
TGTGCCAGCAGCCAACTTGGGACTAGCGGGGGATACAATGAGCAGTTCTTC,CASSQLGTSGGYNEQFF,TRBJ2-1,TRBV3-1,TRBD2,NA
TGTGCCAGCAGTTGGAGCGGGAGAGATGAGACCCAGTACTTC,CASSWSGRDETQYF,TRBJ2-5,TRBV28,TRBD2,NA
TGTGCCAGCAGCCAAGATTTAGATTCGGAGACCCAGTACTTC,CASSQDLDSETQYF,TRBJ2-5,TRBV4-2,NA,few
TGTGCCAGCAGCCGTTCTTCGGGAGTCTATGGCTACACCTTC,CASSRSSGVYGYTF,TRBJ1-2,TRBV5-6,NA,many
TGCGCCAGCAGTCGGGGAGGGACAGGATACAATGAGCAGTTCTTC,CASSRGGTGYNEQFF,TRBJ2-1,TRBV10-1,NA,NA
TGCAGTGCTAGAGACTACCGGACCTCCTACAATGAGCAGTTCTTC,CSARDYRTSYNEQFF,TRBJ2-1,TRBV20-1,NA,NA
TGCAGTGCTAGAAGCGGGGGAAACATTCAGTACTTC,CSARSGGNIQYF,TRBJ2-4,TRBV20-1,TRBD2,few
TGTGCCAGCAGTACAGGGCCCACCGGGGAGCTGTTTTTT,CASSTGPTGELFF,TRBJ2-2,TRBV2,NA,once
TGTGCCAGCAGTACTCCGAAGCTGCTAGCGGGAGAAACGGGTGAGCAGTTCTTC,CASSTPKLLAGETGEQFF,TRBJ2-1,TRBV12-3/TRBV12-4,TRBD2,few
TGTGCCAGCAGCCTTGCTAGCGGAATCTTCACAGATACGCAGTATTTT,CASSLASGIFTDTQYF,TRBJ2-3,TRBV6-1,TRBD2,NA
TGTGCCAGCAGCTTACGGCCTATGGTTGAGTACAATGAGCAGTTCTTC,CASSLRPMVEYNEQFF,TRBJ2-1,TRBV7-9,NA,few
TGCAGTGCTAGCGTCGAGGTGGGAGAGACCCAGTACTTC,CSASVEVGETQYF,TRBJ2-5,TRBV20-1,NA,NA
TGTGCCAGCAAACTAGCGAAGGTGTACAATGAGCAGTTCTTC,CASKLAKVYNEQFF,TRBJ2-1,TRBV2,TRBD2,few
TGTGCCAGCCACGTGGGTGGAGAGACCCAGTACTTC,CASHVGGETQYF,TRBJ2-5,TRBV28,NA,few
TGTGCCATCAGTGAGTCGACTTCGGAGACCCAGTACTTC,CAISESTSETQYF,TRBJ2-5,TRBV10-3,NA,NA
TGTGCCAGCAGCTACCAGGGACCTGACCCCAATGAGCAGTTCTTC,CASSYQGPDPNEQFF,TRBJ2-1,TRBV5-5,NA,few
TGCGCCAGCAGCGCTACCGGGACAGTCGACCCGGAGCTGTTTTTT,CASSATGTVDPELFF,TRBJ2-2,TRBV5-1,TRBD1,few
TGTGCCAGCAGCCCTCTAGGGGGGGCCAACGTCCTGACTTTC,CASSPLGGANVLTF,TRBJ2-6,TRBV7-9,NA,NA
TGTGCCAGCAGCGGGACAGGCGGGACTAGCGGATCCAAAAACATTCAGTACTTC,CASSGTGGTSGSKNIQYF,TRBJ2-4,TRBV9,TRBD2,few
TGTGCCAGCAGCGTAGGGGAAGTGAACACTGAAGCTTTCTTT,CASSVGEVNTEAFF,TRBJ1-1,TRBV9,NA,few
TGTGCCACTAGGTCGGGGGGCGCGAATTGGTTCACCGGGGAGCTGTTTTTT,CATRSGGANWFTGELFF,TRBJ2-2,TRBV15,NA,NA
TGTACCAGCAGCCCCAGGGGAAATAGCAATCAGCCCCAGCATTTT,CTSSPRGNSNQPQHF,TRBJ1-5,TRBV27,NA,few
TGTGCCAGTAGTATAGACCTAGCGGGAGCCAAAAACATTCAGTACTTC,CASSIDLAGAKNIQYF,TRBJ2-4,TRBV19,TRBD2,few
TGTGCCAGCAGCTTATTTGAGACTAGTCACGAGCAGTACTTC,CASSLFETSHEQYF,TRBJ2-7,TRBV5-5,NA,few
TGCGCCAGCAGGGAACTAGAACACTCTAACTATGGCTACACCTTC,CASRELEHSNYGYTF,TRBJ1-2,TRBV10-2,NA,NA
TGCGCCAGCAGCTTGGACAGGGTGAGGGGTGAGCAGTTCTTC,CASSLDRVRGEQFF,TRBJ2-1,TRBV5-1,NA,NA
TGTGCCACCAGTGATTTGCAGACTAGCGGATATACCACAGATACGCAGTATTTT,CATSDLQTSGYTTDTQYF,TRBJ2-3,TRBV24-1,TRBD2,NA
TGTGCCAGCAGCTTCGGGACAGAGATAACCTACGAGCAGTACTTC,CASSFGTEITYEQYF,TRBJ2-7,TRBV7-6,TRBD1,NA
TGCAGTGCCGAGGGACATAGCTCCTACAATGAGCAGTTCTTC,CSAEGHSSYNEQFF,TRBJ2-1,TRBV20-1,NA,NA
TGTGCCAGCAGTTACCCCCCGAACTACGAGCAGTACTTC,CASSYPPNYEQYF,TRBJ2-7,TRBV6-6,NA,few
TGTGCCAGCAGCTTGAGAGACAGAGCAACTAATGAAAAACTGTTTTTT,CASSLRDRATNEKLFF,TRBJ1-4,TRBV5-5,NA,few
TGTGCCAGCGGATCTATCGAGCAGTTCTTC,CASGSIEQFF,TRBJ2-1,TRBV7-9,NA,NA
TGTGCCAGCAGCTTAAACCGTAATTGGGGGGAGCTGTTTTTT,CASSLNRNWGELFF,TRBJ2-2,TRBV11-2,NA,NA
TGCAGCGTTGGGGTCAACACTGAAGCTTTCTTT,CSVGVNTEAFF,TRBJ1-1,TRBV29-1,NA,few
TGCAGTGCTAGCCGGGGGGGCGATGAGCAGTTCTTC,CSASRGGDEQFF,TRBJ2-1,TRBV20-1,TRBD2,few
TGTGCCACCGGGACACCCTCTGGGGCCAACGTCCTGACTTTC,CATGTPSGANVLTF,TRBJ2-6,TRBV2,NA,NA
TGTGCCACCATTCGGGGGAACACTGAAGCTTTCTTT,CATIRGNTEAFF,TRBJ1-1,TRBV6-2/TRBV6-3,NA,NA
TGTGCCAGCAGCTTAGGACGGGGGCTAGCGGGGCGAAGCTCCTACAATGAGCAGTTCTTC,CASSLGRGLAGRSSYNEQFF,TRBJ2-1,TRBV11-1,TRBD2,NA
TGTGCCAGCTCACTCGGGGACTTCCCCTACGAGCAGTACTTC,CASSLGDFPYEQYF,TRBJ2-7,TRBV18,NA,few
TGTGCCAGCAGTGTAACTAGCGGTAGCACCTACGAGCAGTACTTC,CASSVTSGSTYEQYF,TRBJ2-7,TRBV27,TRBD2,NA
TGCAGTGCTAGAGATCGGGGGAAGTCCTATAATTCACCCCTCCACTTT,CSARDRGKSYNSPLHF,TRBJ1-6,TRBV20-1,NA,NA
TGTGCCAGCAGTTTGCGGACAGGAGCTGGAAACACCATATATTTT,CASSLRTGAGNTIYF,TRBJ1-3,TRBV12-3/TRBV12-4,TRBD1,few
TGCGCCAGCAGCCAAGAGATTTACCAGGGCCAGAATTCACCCCTCCACTTT,CASSQEIYQGQNSPLHF,TRBJ1-6,TRBV4-1,NA,NA
TGTGCCAGCAGCTCAGCAAAAAGTTCCGTATGGACCCAGTACTTC,CASSSAKSSVWTQYF,TRBJ2-5,TRBV7-8,NA,NA
TGCAGCGTTGAAGATCCGAACTCCTACGAGCAGTACTTC,CSVEDPNSYEQYF,TRBJ2-7,TRBV29-1,NA,NA
TGTGCCACTCAGACACGAGTCTCTAGCACAGATACGCAGTATTTT,CATQTRVSSTDTQYF,TRBJ2-3,TRBV24-1,NA,NA
TGCAGTGCGTCCGACAGGGCAGAGTCCTATGGCTACACCTTC,CSASDRAESYGYTF,TRBJ1-2,TRBV20-1,TRBD1,many
TGTGCCAGCAGCCCAAGGGCGGCCAACTCCTACGAGCAGTACTTC,CASSPRAANSYEQYF,TRBJ2-7,TRBV7-9,NA,few
TGTGCCAGCAGCCCCGGTGCGTACCAAGAGACCCAGTACTTC,CASSPGAYQETQYF,TRBJ2-5,TRBV14,NA,few
TGTGCCAGCAGCCGTGGGACAGGGGGTCCCTACGAGCAGTACTTC,CASSRGTGGPYEQYF,TRBJ2-7,TRBV7-9,TRBD1,few
TGCAGTGCTAGAGTGGGTCGACAGTACTTC,CSARVGRQYF,TRBJ2-7,TRBV20-1,NA,few
TGTGCCAGCAGTGCAGCCGGGACAGGGAACACTGAAGCTTTCTTT,CASSAAGTGNTEAFF,TRBJ1-1,TRBV28,TRBD1,NA
TGCAGCGTTGAGGGCACGGGCTCCTACAATGAGCAGTTCTTC,CSVEGTGSYNEQFF,TRBJ2-1,TRBV29-1,NA,few
TGTGCCAGCTCACCCGGGACTAGCGGTGCAACAGATACGCAGTATTTT,CASSPGTSGATDTQYF,TRBJ2-3,TRBV18,TRBD2,many